The present TCR beta chain was sequenced within a study of response to subunit inactivated influenza vaccine. Overall study findings and caveats: Few additional T cells are recruited per seasonal influenza vaccination, authors suggested.

TCRdb reanalysed the RT-PCR reads using MiXCR and keeps one entry per CDR3 protein. The profile covers around 320,000 distinct CDR3 sequences, with about 20% appearing a single time and around 10% taken by the ten largest. On this clonotype: What it binds is not known.

The V gene end was trimmed by 5 bases and the J gene end by 0 bases; junction bases not matched to a gene: 12. This CDR3 is built from 18 residues. The sample in question was PBMCs from blood, obtained about 20 months after vaccination. The rearrangement uses TRBV12-3 or TRBV12-4 and TRBJ1-4, with 7 bases that match TRBD1. This TCR was sampled from a man between 50 and 69 years old who received an inactivated influenza vaccine. CDR3 nucleotides: TGTGCCAGCAGTCGCGAGGCGGGACAGACTGCAACTAATGAAAAACTGTTTTTT. Its protein product is CASSREAGQTATNEKLFF.